A selection of T cell receptor beta chains follows, all from one sample in a study of human T cells and chemical hapten exposure. TCRdb used MiXCR to reprocess the RACE reads, holding one entry per CDR3 protein. The sample lists about 80,000 distinct CDR3 sequences, more than 9% seen once, with 1.6% in the top ten. This specimen was whole blood, taken in connection with sensitization to the hapten diphenylcyclopropenone (DPC). The receptors were gathered from a man between 18 and 35 years old with alopecia areata. Some clones in this sample may be carry-over from other donors' samples. CDR3s include the opening cysteine and the closing phenylalanine or tryptophan. The D gene is left open where the match is weak. Rows may omit the clone size; those that give it use once, few, many or a size class.

TRBD1,TRBV28,-,TRBJ2-7,TGTGCCAGCAATACCCGGGACAGCCTACGAGAGCAGTACTTC,CASNTRDSLREQYF
-,TRBV28,-,TRBJ1-5,TGTGCCAGCAGTTTCCGGGAGGGTCAGCCCCAGCATTTT,CASSFREGQPQHF
-,TRBV5-5,-,TRBJ1-1,TGTGCCAGCAGCCCTGAAATGCAGCGGGACACTGAAGCTTTCTTT,CASSPEMQRDTEAFF
TRBD2,TRBV6-6,many,TRBJ2-3,TGTGCCAGCAGTTTTAGCGGGGTTACAGATACGCAGTATTTT,CASSFSGVTDTQYF
TRBD2,TRBV6-5,many,TRBJ2-1,TGTGCCAGCAGTTACCGCGCGGGGGGCCTAAATGAGCAGTTCTTC,CASSYRAGGLNEQFF
-,TRBV20-1,many,TRBJ2-2,TGCAGTGCAATACCCCTTGACAGGGAGGGCACCGGGGAGCTGTTTTTT,CSAIPLDREGTGELFF
-,TRBV7-8,many,TRBJ2-3,TGTGCCAGCAGCTTAGGGCCCGGGAATACGCAGTATTTT,CASSLGPGNTQYF
-,TRBV5-1,-,TRBJ1-6,TGCGCCAGCAGCCCCCGGGGAGGCGGAGCCCTCCACTTT,CASSPRGGGALHF
TRBD1,TRBV5-1,-,TRBJ2-5,TGCGCCAGCAGCTTGGATCAGGGGGCGCATTGGACCCAGTACTTC,CASSLDQGAHWTQYF
TRBD1,TRBV20-1,many,TRBJ1-2,TGCAGTGCTCAGGACAGGACCAAGGGTGGCTACACCTTC,CSAQDRTKGGYTF
-,TRBV11-3,-,TRBJ1-5,TGTGCCAGCAGCTTAGCCGGATTTACTCAGCCCCAGCATTTT,CASSLAGFTQPQHF
TRBD2,TRBV4-3,many,TRBJ2-2,TGCGCCAGCAGCCAGGAACTAGCGGGGGGAACCTTCACCGGGGAGCTGTTTTTT,CASSQELAGGTFTGELFF
-,TRBV5-6,many,TRBJ1-1,TGTGCCAGCAGGCTTGAAGGGTCAGGGAACACTGAAGCTTTCTTT,CASRLEGSGNTEAFF
TRBD2,TRBV18,many,TRBJ2-3,TGTGCCAGCCGGGGACTAGCGGGGGACACACGTACTAGCACAGATACGCAGTATTTT,CASRGLAGDTRTSTDTQYF
TRBD2,TRBV7-3,-,TRBJ2-5,TGTGCCAGCAGCTATCAGGTTCTGCGGGGGGCTATCAAAGAGACCCAGTACTTC,CASSYQVLRGAIKETQYF
-,TRBV4-1,-,TRBJ1-1,TGCGCCAGCAGCCATCGCTGGGTGGGAACTGAAGCTTTCTTT,CASSHRWVGTEAFF
-,TRBV5-4,-,TRBJ2-5,TGTGCCAGCAGGGAGCAGGGTTTATCCCAAGAGACCCAGTACTTC,CASREQGLSQETQYF
-,TRBV6-5,-,TRBJ1-1,TGTGCCAGCAGTTACTCTTTTGGGGGGACGGTTGAAGCTTTCTTT,CASSYSFGGTVEAFF
TRBD2,TRBV5-1,few,TRBJ2-3,TGCGCCAGCACGCCCGGGACTAGCAGCACAGATACGCAGTATTTT,CASTPGTSSTDTQYF
TRBD1,TRBV15,-,TRBJ2-3,TGTGCCACCAGCAGATTGACAGGGGGCGGCACAGATACGCAGTATTTT,CATSRLTGGGTDTQYF
TRBD1,TRBV18,many,TRBJ1-6,TGTGCCAGCTCACCCCCCGGACAGGGAGGATCACCCCTCCACTTT,CASSPPGQGGSPLHF
TRBD1,TRBV27,many,TRBJ1-2,TGTGCCAGCAGGCTGTGGGGGGTTGAACGGGACAGCCATTATGGCTACACCTTC,CASRLWGVERDSHYGYTF
TRBD2,TRBV10-3,many,TRBJ2-3,TGTGCCATCAGTGATCTCCTAGCGGAGACAGATACGCAGTATTTT,CAISDLLAETDTQYF
-,TRBV20-1,few,TRBJ1-2,TGCAGTGCTAGCGGGGGCCACCCAGCGAGCGTGTATGGCTACACCTTC,CSASGGHPASVYGYTF
-,TRBV12-2,few,TRBJ2-2,TGTGCAAGTCGCTTAGCTCGACGGGTGCGCTGCGCGAACACCGGGGAGCTGTTTTTT,CASRLARRVRCANTGELFF
TRBD2,TRBV9,few,TRBJ2-1,TGTGCCAGCAGCGTAGTAAGGACTAGGTCCTACAATGAGCAGTTCTTC,CASSVVRTRSYNEQFF
-,TRBV4-3,many,TRBJ2-3,TGCGCCAGCAGCCAAGGACCAGATACGCAGTATTTT,CASSQGPDTQYF
-,TRBV27,many,TRBJ1-6,TGTGCCAGCAGTCCTGAAACCTTGAGGGATTCACCCCTCCACTTT,CASSPETLRDSPLHF
-,TRBV5-5,-,TRBJ1-5,TGTGCCAGCAGCTTTGAAGTCCTCAATCAGCCCCAGCATTTT,CASSFEVLNQPQHF
TRBD2,TRBV6-2/TRBV6-3,many,TRBJ2-3,TGTGCCAGCAGCTTCCTGACTAGCCCTAGCACAGATACGCAGTATTTT,CASSFLTSPSTDTQYF
-,TRBV29-1,-,TRBJ1-5,TGCAGCGTTGCCCCGGGGGATCATCAGCCCCAGCATTTT,CSVAPGDHQPQHF
-,TRBV11-3,-,TRBJ2-5,TGTGCCAGCAGCCCCCGATCACCGTACCAAGAGACCCAGTACTTC,CASSPRSPYQETQYF
TRBD1,TRBV6-2/TRBV6-3,-,TRBJ1-5,TGTGCCAGCAGTTGGACAGGGGGTCAGCCCCAGCATTTT,CASSWTGGQPQHF
TRBD1,TRBV28,many,TRBJ2-3,TGTGCCAGTTGGACAGGGCCTTCGCGGGGTCTACATACGCAGTATTTT,CASWTGPSRGLHTQYF
-,TRBV11-2,-,TRBJ2-7,TGTGCCAGCAGTCCTCTCCAAAGGCAGGCGACCTACGAGCAGTACTTC,CASSPLQRQATYEQYF
-,TRBV2,-,TRBJ1-2,TGTGCCAGCAGTGTTTCACCGGGAGGCGATGGCTACACCTTC,CASSVSPGGDGYTF
TRBD2,TRBV2,many,TRBJ2-1,TGTGCCAGCAGTGAAGCGCTTTGGCTAGCGGGGGTCAATGAGCAGTTCTTC,CASSEALWLAGVNEQFF
-,TRBV7-2,-,TRBJ1-2,TGTGCCAGCAGCTTAGATCGTGTTGGCTACACCTTC,CASSLDRVGYTF
-,TRBV9,-,TRBJ1-1,TGTGCCAGCAGCCCGAGTAGTAGGGGGGCACAAGAAGCTTTCTTT,CASSPSSRGAQEAFF
-,TRBV12-3/TRBV12-4,many,TRBJ2-2,TGTGCCAGCGTTCCCGGACAACCGGACACCGGGGAGCTGTTTTTT,CASVPGQPDTGELFF
-,TRBV20-1,-,TRBJ1-5,TGCAGTGCCAAAGACGCAGGGGTAGATCAGCCCCAGCATTTT,CSAKDAGVDQPQHF
TRBD1,TRBV27,-,TRBJ1-1,TGTGCCAGCAGTTTATGGGCTTGGGACAGGGGTCGTCCTGAAGCTTTCTTT,CASSLWAWDRGRPEAFF
-,TRBV2,many,TRBJ1-2,TGTGCCAGCTTCTGGGTTGATCTCAACTATGGCTACACCTTC,CASFWVDLNYGYTF
-,TRBV12-3/TRBV12-4,-,TRBJ2-5,TGTGCCAGCAGTCCGGCCTACCAAGAGACCCAGTACTTC,CASSPAYQETQYF
-,TRBV6-5,many,TRBJ2-1,TGTGCCAGCAGTTACCCCACAGGTGGTGAGCAGTTCTTC,CASSYPTGGEQFF
-,TRBV5-4,many,TRBJ1-2,TGTGCCAGCAGCACTTCGACAGTCTATGGCTACACCTTC,CASSTSTVYGYTF
TRBD2,TRBV7-9,few,TRBJ2-2,TGTGCCAGCAGCTATTCGGGACTAGCGGGGGGATGGTCGAACACCGGGGAGCTGTTTTTT,CASSYSGLAGGWSNTGELFF
TRBD1,TRBV6-2/TRBV6-3,many,TRBJ2-3,TGTGCCAGCAGGGACAGGGGGCGCGGCACAGATACGCAGTATTTT,CASRDRGRGTDTQYF